These T cell receptor beta chains were read from a single sample in a study of CD8 T cells in Susac syndrome. TCRdb itself ran the immunoSEQ multiplex PCR reads through MiXCR, one entry per CDR3 protein. Here the sample spans about 130,000 distinct CDR3 sequences, roughly 80% being singletons. Sequenced: CD8+ T cells from PBMCs. Receptors originate from a human donor with multiple sclerosis. The CDR3 runs from the conserved cysteine through the conserved F or W. The D gene is left open where the match is weak. Part of the rows lack a size; the others show once, few, many or a class for expanded clones.

>TRBV20-1|NA|NA|TRBJ2-2
CSASPLERADTGELFF
TGCAGTGCTAGCCCCCTGGAGCGGGCGGACACCGGGGAGCTGTTTTTT
>TRBV20-1|TRBD1|NA|TRBJ1-3
CSARDRTGTGGAEGNTIYF
TGCAGTGCTAGAGACCGAACCGGGACAGGGGGCGCGGAGGGAAACACCATATATTTT
>TRBV25-1|TRBD1|NA|TRBJ1-1
CASGQVNTEAFF
TGTGCCAGCGGACAGGTCAACACTGAAGCTTTCTTT
>TRBV5-1|NA|NA|TRBJ1-2
CASSSPEGGGSGYTF
TGCGCCAGCAGCTCTCCCGAGGGAGGGGGTAGTGGCTACACCTTC
>TRBV7-9|TRBD2|NA|TRBJ2-3
CASSLGTSSGDTQYF
TGTGCCAGCAGCTTAGGGACTTCTAGCGGCGATACGCAGTATTTT
>TRBV12-3/TRBV12-4|TRBD1|NA|TRBJ1-2
CASSPDRDGYTF
TGTGCCAGCAGCCCGGACAGGGACGGCTACACCTTC
>TRBV2|NA|NA|TRBJ2-1
CASSVFREKPIYNEQFF
TGTGCCAGCAGTGTCTTCAGGGAAAAACCGATCTACAATGAGCAGTTCTTC
>TRBV12-3/TRBV12-4|TRBD2|NA|TRBJ2-1
CASSSSAGLLSHEQFF
TGTGCCAGCAGTTCCTCAGCGGGACTCCTAAGTCATGAGCAGTTCTTC
>TRBV30|NA|NA|TRBJ1-1
CAWSVQQGAFF
TGTGCCTGGAGTGTACAGCAGGGAGCTTTCTTT
>TRBV14|NA|NA|TRBJ2-1
CASSSFTDTNEQFF
TGTGCCAGCAGTTCTTTCACGGATACCAATGAGCAGTTCTTC
>TRBV19|NA|NA|TRBJ2-5
CASSDNGETQYF
TGTGCCAGTAGTGACAACGGAGAGACCCAGTACTTC
>TRBV6-2/TRBV6-3|TRBD1|NA|TRBJ1-2
CASSYSTVDRESTF
TGTGCCAGCAGTTACTCGACAGTCGACAGGGAATCCACCTTC
>TRBV2|NA|NA|TRBJ2-2
CASSAGFWVENTGELFF
TGTGCCAGCAGTGCAGGGTTTTGGGTTGAGAACACCGGGGAGCTGTTTTTT
>TRBV24-1|NA|NA|TRBJ1-1
CATSEGPGYTEAFF
TGTGCCACCAGTGAAGGGCCAGGATACACTGAAGCTTTCTTT
>TRBV20-1|NA|NA|TRBJ1-2
CSASTRHPGGYGYTF
TGCAGTGCTTCAACTCGACACCCCGGGGGCTATGGCTACACCTTC
>TRBV12-3/TRBV12-4|TRBD2|NA|TRBJ2-1
CASSQTSGTYNEQFF
TGTGCCAGCAGTCAGACTAGCGGGACTTACAATGAGCAGTTCTTC
>TRBV6-5|TRBD2|NA|TRBJ2-3
CASSYGFRGGPDTQYF
TGTGCCAGCAGTTATGGGTTCCGGGGGGGCCCCGATACGCAGTATTTT
>TRBV6-2/TRBV6-3|NA|few|TRBJ1-1
CASRQGGEAFF
TGTGCCAGCAGGCAGGGAGGTGAAGCTTTCTTT
>TRBV19|NA|NA|TRBJ1-1
CASSPDSPPAKAFF
TGTGCCAGTAGCCCAGACAGCCCCCCGGCAAAAGCTTTCTTT
>TRBV28|NA|NA|TRBJ1-3
CASSPPRPLDLDTIYF
TGTGCCAGCAGTCCCCCTCGACCGTTGGATTTGGACACCATATATTTT
>TRBV4-2|NA|few|TRBJ2-2
CASSQTGTGELFF
TGTGCCAGCAGCCAAACAGGGACCGGGGAGCTGTTTTTT
>TRBV5-6|NA|once|TRBJ2-5
CASSLAWVSSGLRVETQYF
TGTGCCAGCAGCTTGGCCTGGGTTTCCAGCGGTCTAAGAGTGGAGACCCAGTACTTC
>TRBV9|TRBD1|NA|TRBJ1-4
CASSSRGDSYEKLFF
TGTGCCAGCAGCTCGAGGGGGGACAGCTATGAAAAACTGTTTTTT
>TRBV19|NA|NA|TRBJ2-2
CASSIVDHNTGELFF
TGTGCCAGTAGTATAGTTGACCACAACACCGGGGAGCTGTTTTTT
>TRBV27|TRBD2|NA|TRBJ2-1
CASSFDGRAHWNEQFF
TGTGCCAGCAGTTTTGACGGGAGGGCCCACTGGAATGAGCAGTTCTTC
>TRBV30|TRBD2|NA|TRBJ2-5
CAWSHGAGKETQYF
TGTGCCTGGAGTCACGGAGCGGGGAAAGAGACCCAGTACTTC
>TRBV13|NA|NA|TRBJ2-1
CASSPDMGLGSNEQFF
TGTGCCAGCAGCCCGGACATGGGGTTGGGGAGCAATGAGCAGTTCTTC
>TRBV6-1|NA|NA|TRBJ2-3
CASADFRDFPSSTDTQYF
TGTGCCAGCGCGGACTTCAGGGATTTCCCCTCTAGCACAGATACGCAGTATTTT
>TRBV29-1|NA|NA|TRBJ2-3
CSVEARGSSTDTQYF
TGCAGCGTTGAAGCCCGGGGGAGTAGCACAGATACGCAGTATTTT
>TRBV29-1|NA|NA|TRBJ2-7
CSVAKGGGGVDEQYF
TGCAGCGTTGCTAAAGGGGGTGGGGGTGTCGACGAGCAGTACTTC
>TRBV7-9|NA|NA|TRBJ1-4
CASSYRETNEKLFF
TGTGCCAGCAGCTACAGGGAGACTAATGAAAAACTGTTTTTT
>TRBV7-9|NA|few|TRBJ1-5
CASSLFDQPQHF
TGTGCCAGCAGCTTATTCGATCAGCCCCAGCATTTT
>TRBV7-9|NA|NA|TRBJ2-2
CASMDGLNTGELFF
TGTGCCAGCATGGACGGACTTAACACCGGGGAGCTGTTTTTT
>TRBV27|NA|once|TRBJ1-1
CASRGLSMNTEAFF
TGTGCCAGCAGGGGGTTGTCGATGAACACTGAAGCTTTCTTT
>TRBV6-5|TRBD1|once|TRBJ1-6
CASSPGQGYSPLHF
TGTGCCAGCAGTCCGGGACAGGGTTACTCACCCCTCCACTTT
>TRBV6-1|NA|NA|TRBJ1-2
CASSTQKDRNYGYTF
TGTGCCAGCAGCACCCAAAAGGACAGAAACTATGGCTACACCTTC
>TRBV6-1|NA|NA|TRBJ2-5
CASRVLWQAQETQYF
TGTGCCAGCAGGGTCCTATGGCAGGCCCAAGAGACCCAGTACTTC
>TRBV5-1|TRBD1|NA|TRBJ1-1
CASSLRGPGDTEAFF
TGCGCCAGCAGCCTCAGGGGGCCGGGGGACACTGAAGCTTTCTTT
>TRBV30|NA|NA|TRBJ1-1
CAWSPLRGRRLTEAFF
TGTGCCTGGAGTCCGCTCCGGGGGAGGAGACTCACTGAAGCTTTCTTT
>TRBV27|TRBD1|NA|TRBJ2-3
CASSPRTGPDTQYF
TGTGCCAGCAGTCCCAGGACAGGCCCAGATACGCAGTATTTT
>TRBV4-3|TRBD1|NA|TRBJ2-2
CASSQDWPGQDTGELFF
TGCGCCAGCAGCCAAGATTGGCCGGGACAGGACACCGGGGAGCTGTTTTTT
>TRBV20-1|NA|NA|TRBJ1-2
CSASDLNGGSDYGYTF
TGCAGTGCTAGCGATCTCAACGGTGGGAGTGACTATGGCTACACCTTC
>TRBV19|NA|NA|TRBJ1-5
CASSIVQQVNQPQHF
TGTGCCAGTAGTATAGTTCAGCAGGTTAATCAGCCCCAGCATTTT
>TRBV19|TRBD2|NA|TRBJ2-5
CASAGGRASGQTQYF
TGTGCCAGTGCGGGGGGCCGGGCTAGCGGGCAGACCCAGTACTTC
>TRBV19|TRBD1|NA|TRBJ1-5
CASSHQGVYQPQHF
TGTGCCAGTTCGCATCAGGGGGTGTATCAGCCCCAGCATTTT
>TRBV12-3/TRBV12-4|NA|NA|TRBJ2-2
CASSFMGVPGELFF
TGTGCCAGCAGTTTCATGGGGGTGCCCGGGGAGCTGTTTTTT
>TRBV4-1|NA|NA|TRBJ1-1
CASTSGQFLTEAFF
TGCGCCAGCACCTCGGGACAATTTCTGACTGAAGCTTTCTTT
>TRBV19|NA|NA|TRBJ2-2
CASSIDLGGTGELFF
TGTGCCAGTAGTATAGATTTGGGGGGCACCGGGGAGCTGTTTTTT
>TRBV6-5|NA|NA|TRBJ2-1
CASSIARADNEQFF
TGTGCCAGCAGTATAGCGCGAGCAGACAATGAGCAGTTCTTC
>TRBV10-3|NA|once|TRBJ1-1
CAISEGGWNRLNTEAFF
TGTGCCATCAGTGAGGGAGGTTGGAACAGGTTGAACACTGAAGCTTTCTTT
>TRBV6-2/TRBV6-3|NA|NA|TRBJ1-1
CASSYWGRDTEDFF
TGTGCCAGCAGTTATTGGGGCCGAGACACTGAAGATTTCTTT
>TRBV9|NA|NA|TRBJ1-1
CASSVYSTVNTEAFF
TGTGCCAGCAGCGTCTATTCGACTGTGAACACTGAAGCTTTCTTT
>TRBV9|NA|NA|TRBJ2-3
CASSGYSTDTQYF
TGTGCCAGCAGCGGGTATAGCACAGATACGCAGTATTTT
>TRBV27|NA|NA|TRBJ2-1
CASSLNVNTGEQFF
TGTGCCAGCAGTTTAAACGTTAATACTGGTGAGCAGTTCTTC
>TRBV29-1|TRBD1|NA|TRBJ2-3
CSVGGQGRFTDTQYF
TGCAGCGTTGGCGGACAGGGGAGGTTCACAGATACGCAGTATTTT
>TRBV5-4|TRBD1|NA|TRBJ1-1
CASSADRDGGTEAFF
TGTGCCAGCAGCGCCGACAGGGACGGGGGCACTGAAGCTTTCTTT
>TRBV14|NA|NA|TRBJ1-2
CASSLLGTEADGYTF
TGTGCCAGCAGCCTCCTAGGGACTGAAGCTGACGGCTACACCTTC
>TRBV6-5|TRBD1|few|TRBJ1-2
CASSYSAGTGVEDGYTF
TGTGCCAGCAGTTACTCCGCCGGGACAGGTGTTGAAGATGGCTACACCTTC
>TRBV3-1|NA|NA|TRBJ1-5
CASSQDFTTNQPQHF
TGTGCCAGCAGCCAAGATTTTACAACTAATCAGCCCCAGCATTTT
>TRBV20-1|TRBD2|NA|TRBJ2-5
CSARPLPAGGVETQYF
TGCAGTGCTAGACCCCTACCAGCGGGGGGGGTAGAGACCCAGTACTTC